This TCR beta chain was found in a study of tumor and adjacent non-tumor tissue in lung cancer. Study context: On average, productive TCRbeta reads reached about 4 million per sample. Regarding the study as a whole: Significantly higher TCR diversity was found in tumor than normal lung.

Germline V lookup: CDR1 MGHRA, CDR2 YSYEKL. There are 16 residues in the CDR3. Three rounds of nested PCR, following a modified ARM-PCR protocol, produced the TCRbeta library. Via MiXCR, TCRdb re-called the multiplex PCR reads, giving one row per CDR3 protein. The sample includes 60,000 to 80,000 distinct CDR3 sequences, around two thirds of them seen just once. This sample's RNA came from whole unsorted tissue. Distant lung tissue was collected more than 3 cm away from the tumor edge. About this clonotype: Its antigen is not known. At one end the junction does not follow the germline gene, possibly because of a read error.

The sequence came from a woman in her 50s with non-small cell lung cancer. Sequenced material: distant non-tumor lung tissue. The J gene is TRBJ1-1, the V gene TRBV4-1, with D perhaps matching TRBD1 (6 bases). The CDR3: CASSRDRYRANTEAFF. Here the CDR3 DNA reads TGCGCGAGCAGCCGAGATCGTTACAGGGCGAATACTGAAGCTTTCTTT.